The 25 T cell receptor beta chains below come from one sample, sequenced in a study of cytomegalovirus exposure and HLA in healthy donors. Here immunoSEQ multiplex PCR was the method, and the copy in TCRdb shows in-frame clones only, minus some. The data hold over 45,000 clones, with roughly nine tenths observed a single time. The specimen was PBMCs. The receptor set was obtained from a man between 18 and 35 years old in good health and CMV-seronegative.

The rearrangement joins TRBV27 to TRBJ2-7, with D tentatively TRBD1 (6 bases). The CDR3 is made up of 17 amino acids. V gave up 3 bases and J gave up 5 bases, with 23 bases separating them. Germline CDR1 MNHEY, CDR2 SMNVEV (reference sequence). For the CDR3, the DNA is TGTGCCAGCAGTTTTTCAGGGGAATCGGGGTTTGGCCACGAGCAGTACTTC. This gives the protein CASSFSGESGFGHEQYF.

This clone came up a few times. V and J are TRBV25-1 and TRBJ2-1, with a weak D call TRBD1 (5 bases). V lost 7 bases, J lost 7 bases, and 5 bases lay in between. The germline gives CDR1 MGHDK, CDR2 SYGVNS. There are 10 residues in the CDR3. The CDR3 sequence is CASKGNEQFF. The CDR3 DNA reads TGTGCCAGCAAGGGGAATGAGCAGTTCTTC.

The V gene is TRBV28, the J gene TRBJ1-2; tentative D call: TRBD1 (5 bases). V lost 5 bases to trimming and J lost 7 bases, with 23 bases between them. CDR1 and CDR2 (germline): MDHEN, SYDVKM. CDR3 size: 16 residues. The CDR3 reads CASSLIDSLDPAGYTF. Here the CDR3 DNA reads TGTGCCAGCAGTCTCATCGACAGTCTGGATCCAGCTGGCTACACCTTC.

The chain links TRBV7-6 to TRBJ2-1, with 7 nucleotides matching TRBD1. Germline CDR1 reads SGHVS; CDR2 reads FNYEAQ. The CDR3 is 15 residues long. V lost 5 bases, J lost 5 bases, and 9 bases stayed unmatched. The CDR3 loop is CASSPGAQGDNEQFF. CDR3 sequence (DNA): TGTGCCAGCAGCCCCGGGGCTCAGGGGGACAATGAGCAGTTCTTC.

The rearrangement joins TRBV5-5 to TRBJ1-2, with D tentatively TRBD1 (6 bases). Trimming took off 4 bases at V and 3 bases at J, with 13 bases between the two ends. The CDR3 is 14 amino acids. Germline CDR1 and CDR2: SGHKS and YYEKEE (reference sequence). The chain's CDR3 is CASSQYREDYGYTF. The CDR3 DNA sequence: TGTGCCAGCAGCCAATACAGGGAAGACTATGGCTACACCTTC.

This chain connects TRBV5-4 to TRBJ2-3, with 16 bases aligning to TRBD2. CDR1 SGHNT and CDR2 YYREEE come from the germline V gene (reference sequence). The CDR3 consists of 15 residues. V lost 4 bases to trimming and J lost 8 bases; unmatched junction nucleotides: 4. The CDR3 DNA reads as TGTGCCAGCAGCACCGGGACTAGCGGGAGGGGTACGCAGTATTTT. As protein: CASSTGTSGRGTQYF.

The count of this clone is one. The CDR3 DNA sequence: TGTGCCAGCAGCAAACCTTCCCTAGCGGGAGTTGGGGAGACCCAGTACTTC. Translation: CASSKPSLAGVGETQYF. This chain links TRBV7-8 with TRBJ2-5, with 10 bases that match TRBD2. Germline CDR1 and CDR2: SGHVS and FQNEAQ. J lost 5 bases, V lost 5 bases, and 14 bases had no gene match. The CDR3 has 17 amino acids.

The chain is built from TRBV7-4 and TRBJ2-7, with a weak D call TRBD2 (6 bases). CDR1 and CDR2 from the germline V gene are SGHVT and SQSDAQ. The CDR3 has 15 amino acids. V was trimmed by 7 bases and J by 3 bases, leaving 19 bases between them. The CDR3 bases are TGTGCCAGCATTCCCGACGGGAGACCAAACTACGAGCAGTACTTC. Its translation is CASIPDGRPNYEQYF.

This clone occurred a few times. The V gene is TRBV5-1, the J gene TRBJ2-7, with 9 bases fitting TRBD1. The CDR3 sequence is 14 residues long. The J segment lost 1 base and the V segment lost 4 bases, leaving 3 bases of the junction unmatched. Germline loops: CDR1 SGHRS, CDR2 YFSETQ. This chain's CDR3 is CASSPGQGSYEQYF. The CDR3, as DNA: TGCGCCAGCAGCCCGGGACAGGGTTCCTACGAGCAGTACTTC.

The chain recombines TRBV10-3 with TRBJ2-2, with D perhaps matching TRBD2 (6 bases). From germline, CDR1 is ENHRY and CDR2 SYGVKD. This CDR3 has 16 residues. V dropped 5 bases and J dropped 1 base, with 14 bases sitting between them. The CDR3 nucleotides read TGTGCCATCAGTTACTTCGGGACTCTGAACACCGGGGAGCTGTTTTTT. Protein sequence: CAISYFGTLNTGELFF.

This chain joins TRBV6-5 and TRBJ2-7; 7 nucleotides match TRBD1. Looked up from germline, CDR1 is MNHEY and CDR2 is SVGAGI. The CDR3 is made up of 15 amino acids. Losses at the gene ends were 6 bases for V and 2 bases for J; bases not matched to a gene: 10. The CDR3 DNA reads TGTGCCAGCAGCTCAGCCAGGGACAGCACCTACGAGCAGTACTTC. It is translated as CASSSARDSTYEQYF.

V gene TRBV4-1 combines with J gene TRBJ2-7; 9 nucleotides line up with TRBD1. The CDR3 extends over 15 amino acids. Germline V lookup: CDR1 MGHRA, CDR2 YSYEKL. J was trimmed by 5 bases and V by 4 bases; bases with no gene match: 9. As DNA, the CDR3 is TGCGCCAGCAGCCCCCGGGACAGGGTATCAAACGAGCAGTACTTC. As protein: CASSPRDRVSNEQYF.

The CDR3, as DNA: TGTGCCAGCAGTGGACAGGGAGTCGAAAAACTGTTTTTT. It encodes CASSGQGVEKLFF. V and J are TRBV25-1 and TRBJ1-4, with 7 nucleotides matching TRBD1. The germline CDR1 and CDR2 sequences are MGHDK and SYGVNS. The CDR3 contains 13 residues. V was clipped by 4 bases and J by 8 bases; unmatched bases: 4. The full variable domain, in which reference TRBV25-1 and TRBJ1-4 provide the parts outside the CDR3, is EADIYQTPRYLVIGTGKKITLECSQTMGHDKMYWYQQDPGMELHLIHYSYGVNSTEKGDLSSESTVSRIRTEHFPLTLESARPSHTSQYLCASSGQGVEKLFFGSGTQLSVL.

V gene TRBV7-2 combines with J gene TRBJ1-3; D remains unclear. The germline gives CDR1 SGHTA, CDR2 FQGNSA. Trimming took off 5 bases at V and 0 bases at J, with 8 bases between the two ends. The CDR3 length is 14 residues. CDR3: CASSEQHSGNTIYF. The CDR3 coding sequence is TGTGCCAGCAGCGAACAGCACTCTGGAAACACCATATATTTT.

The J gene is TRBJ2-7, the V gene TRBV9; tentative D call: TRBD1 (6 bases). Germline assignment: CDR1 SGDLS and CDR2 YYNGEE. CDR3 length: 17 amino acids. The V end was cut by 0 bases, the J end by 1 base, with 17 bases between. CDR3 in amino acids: CASSVGSDRVLSYEQYF. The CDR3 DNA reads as TGTGCCAGCAGCGTAGGCTCGGACAGAGTTTTATCCTACGAGCAGTACTTC.

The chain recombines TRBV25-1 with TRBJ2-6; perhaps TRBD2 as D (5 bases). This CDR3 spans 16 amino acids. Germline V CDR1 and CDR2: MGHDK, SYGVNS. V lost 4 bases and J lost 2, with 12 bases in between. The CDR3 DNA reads TGTGCCAGCAGTGGGAAGACGGAGGCTGGGGCCAACGTCCTGACTTTC. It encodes CASSGKTEAGANVLTF. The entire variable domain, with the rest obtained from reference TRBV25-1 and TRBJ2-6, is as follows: EADIYQTPRYLVIGTGKKITLECSQTMGHDKMYWYQQDPGMELHLIHYSYGVNSTEKGDLSSESTVSRIRTEHFPLTLESARPSHTSQYLCASSGKTEAGANVLTFGAGSRLTVL.

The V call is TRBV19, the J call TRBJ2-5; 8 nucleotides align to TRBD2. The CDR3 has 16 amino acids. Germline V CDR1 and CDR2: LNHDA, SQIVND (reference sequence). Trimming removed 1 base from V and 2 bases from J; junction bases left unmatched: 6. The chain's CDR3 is CASSIGSGRPQETQYF. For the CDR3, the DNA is TGTGCCAGTAGTATAGGAAGCGGGAGACCGCAAGAGACCCAGTACTTC.

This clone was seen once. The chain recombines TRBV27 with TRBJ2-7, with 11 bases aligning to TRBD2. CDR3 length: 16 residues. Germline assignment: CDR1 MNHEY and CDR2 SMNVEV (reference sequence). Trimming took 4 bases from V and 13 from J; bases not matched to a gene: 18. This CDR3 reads CASSYNGLAGSPRLYF. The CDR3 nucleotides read TGTGCCAGCAGTTACAATGGACTAGCGGGCTCCCCGCGCCTTTACTTC.

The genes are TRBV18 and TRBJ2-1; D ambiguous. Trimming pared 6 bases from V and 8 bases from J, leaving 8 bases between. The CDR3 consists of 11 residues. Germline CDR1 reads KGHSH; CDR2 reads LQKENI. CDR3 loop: CASSPQDEQFF. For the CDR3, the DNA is TGTGCCAGCTCTCCGCAGGATGAGCAGTTCTTC.

The chain's CDR3 is CASSDRDRGRGEQYF. DNA for the CDR3: TGTGCCAGCAGCGACCGGGACAGGGGGCGAGGCGAGCAGTACTTC. The gene calls are TRBV7-9 and TRBJ2-7; 12 bases map to TRBD1. The V and J ends lost 5 bases and 6 bases, in that order; junction bases with no gene match: 8. The CDR3 is 15 amino acids. Germline V gene data show CDR1 as SEHNR and CDR2 as FQNEAQ (reference sequence).

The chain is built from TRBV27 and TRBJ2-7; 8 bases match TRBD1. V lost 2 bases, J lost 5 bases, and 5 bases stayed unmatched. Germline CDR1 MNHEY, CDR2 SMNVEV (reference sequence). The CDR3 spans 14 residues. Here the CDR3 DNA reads TGTGCCAGCAGTTTAATGACAGGGGCAGACGAGCAGTACTTC. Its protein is CASSLMTGADEQYF.

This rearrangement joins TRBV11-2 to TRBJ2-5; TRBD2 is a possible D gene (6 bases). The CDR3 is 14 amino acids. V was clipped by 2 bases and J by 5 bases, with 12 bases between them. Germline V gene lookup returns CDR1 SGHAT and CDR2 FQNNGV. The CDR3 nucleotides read TGTGCCAGCAGCTTATTGGGGGGAGTGGAGACCCAGTACTTC. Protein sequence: CASSLLGGVETQYF. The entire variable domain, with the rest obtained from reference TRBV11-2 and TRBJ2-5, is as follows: EAGVAQSPRYKIIEKRQSVAFWCNPISGHATLYWYQQILGQGPKLLIQFQNNGVVDDSQLPKDRFSAERLKGVDSTLKIQPAKLEDSAVYLCASSLLGGVETQYFGPGTRLLVL.

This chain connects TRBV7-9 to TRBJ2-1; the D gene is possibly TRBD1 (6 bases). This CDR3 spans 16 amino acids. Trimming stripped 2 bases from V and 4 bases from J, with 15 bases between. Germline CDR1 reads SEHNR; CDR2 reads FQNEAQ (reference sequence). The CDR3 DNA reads TGTGCCAGCAGCTTAAATTCGGGACACCGATACAATGAGCAGTTCTTC. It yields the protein CASSLNSGHRYNEQFF.

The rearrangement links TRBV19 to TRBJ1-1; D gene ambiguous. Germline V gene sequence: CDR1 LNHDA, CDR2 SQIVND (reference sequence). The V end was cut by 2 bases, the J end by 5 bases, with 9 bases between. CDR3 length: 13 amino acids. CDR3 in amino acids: CASSITRGTEAFF. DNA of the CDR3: TGTGCCAGTAGTATAACCCGGGGAACTGAAGCTTTCTTT.

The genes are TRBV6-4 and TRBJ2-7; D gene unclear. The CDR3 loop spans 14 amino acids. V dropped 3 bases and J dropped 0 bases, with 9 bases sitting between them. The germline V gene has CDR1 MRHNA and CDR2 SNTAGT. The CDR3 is CASSEVADSYEQYF. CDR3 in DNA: TGTGCCAGCAGTGAAGTTGCAGACTCCTACGAGCAGTACTTC.